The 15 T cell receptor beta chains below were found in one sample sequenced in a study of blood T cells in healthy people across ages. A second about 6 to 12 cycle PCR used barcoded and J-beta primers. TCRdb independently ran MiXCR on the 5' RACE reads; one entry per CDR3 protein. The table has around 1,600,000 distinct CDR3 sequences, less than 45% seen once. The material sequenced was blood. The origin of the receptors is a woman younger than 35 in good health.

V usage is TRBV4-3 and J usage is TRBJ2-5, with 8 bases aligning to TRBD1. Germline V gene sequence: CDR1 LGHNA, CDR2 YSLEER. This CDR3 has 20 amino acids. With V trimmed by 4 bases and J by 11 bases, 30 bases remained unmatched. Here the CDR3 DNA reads TGCGCCAGCAGCCTCAAAACCCCATACACGACAGGGGCCTACCCCAATGAGCAGTACTTC. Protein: CASSLKTPYTTGAYPNEQYF.

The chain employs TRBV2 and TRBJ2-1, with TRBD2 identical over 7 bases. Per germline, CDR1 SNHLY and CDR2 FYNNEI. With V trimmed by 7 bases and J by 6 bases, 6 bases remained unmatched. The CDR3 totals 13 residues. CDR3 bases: TGTGCCAGCACCGAGGGAGGGTTCAATGAGCAGTTCTTC. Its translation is CASTEGGFNEQFF.

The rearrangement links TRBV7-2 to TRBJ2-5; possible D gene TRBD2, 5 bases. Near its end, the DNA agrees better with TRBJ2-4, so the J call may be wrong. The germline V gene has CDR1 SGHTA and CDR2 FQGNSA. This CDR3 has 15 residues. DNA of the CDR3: TGTGCCAGCAGCTTAGTACGGGGAGTGGAAAACATTCAGTACTTC. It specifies CASSLVRGVENIQYF.

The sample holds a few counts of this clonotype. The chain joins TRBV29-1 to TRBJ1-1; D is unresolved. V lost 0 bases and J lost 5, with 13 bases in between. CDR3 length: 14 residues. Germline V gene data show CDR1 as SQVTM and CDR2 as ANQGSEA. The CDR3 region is CSVEEVGRGTEAFF. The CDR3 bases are TGCAGCGTTGAAGAGGTGGGCAGAGGGACTGAAGCTTTCTTT.

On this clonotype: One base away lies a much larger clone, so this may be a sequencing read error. CDR3 loop: CASSQSSGDEQYF. CDR3 sequence (DNA): TGCGCCAGCAGCCAATCTTCAGGCGACGAGCAGTACTTC. This chain joins TRBV4-1 and TRBJ2-7; D gene uncertain. V lost 2 bases to trimming and J lost 5 bases, with 10 bases between them. This CDR3 contains 13 residues. In germline, CDR1 is MGHRA, CDR2 YSYEKL.

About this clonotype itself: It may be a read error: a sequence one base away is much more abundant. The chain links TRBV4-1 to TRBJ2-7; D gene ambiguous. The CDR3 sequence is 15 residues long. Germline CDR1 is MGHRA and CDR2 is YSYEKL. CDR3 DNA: TGCGTCAGCAGCCAAGATCTTGTCAGCTCCTACGAGCAGTACTTC. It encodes CVSSQDLVSSYEQYF.

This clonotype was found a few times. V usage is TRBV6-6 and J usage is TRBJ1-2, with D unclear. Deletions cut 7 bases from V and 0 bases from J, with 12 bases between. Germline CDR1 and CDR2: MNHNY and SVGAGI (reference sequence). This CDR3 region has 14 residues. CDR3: CASKAGISNYGYTF. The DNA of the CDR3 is TGTGCCAGCAAGGCGGGCATCTCTAACTATGGCTACACCTTC.

CDR3 sequence reads: CASSRATILVANEQFF. DNA of the CDR3: TGTGCCAGCAGTCGTGCGACAATTCTCGTCGCCAATGAGCAGTTCTTC. The chain carries TRBV6-5 and TRBJ2-1, with no clear D. This CDR3 has 16 amino acids. Trimming pared 5 bases from V and 6 bases from J, leaving 20 bases between. Germline V gives CDR1 MNHEY, CDR2 SVGAGI.

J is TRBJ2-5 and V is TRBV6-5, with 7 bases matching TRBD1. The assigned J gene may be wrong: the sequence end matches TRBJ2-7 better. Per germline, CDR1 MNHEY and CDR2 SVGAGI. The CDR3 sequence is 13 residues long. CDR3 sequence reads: CASRTGQIYEQYF. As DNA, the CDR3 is TGTGCCAGCAGGACGGGACAGATTTACGAGCAGTACTTC.

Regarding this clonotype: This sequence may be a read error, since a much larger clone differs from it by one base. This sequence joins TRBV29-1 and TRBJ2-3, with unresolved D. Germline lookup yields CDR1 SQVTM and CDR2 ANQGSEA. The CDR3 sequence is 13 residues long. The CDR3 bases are TGCGATACCGGTCCACCTGTCGGGGATACGCAGTATTTT. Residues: CDTGPPVGDTQYF.

The CDR3 loop is CASSQVTANEKLFF. In nucleotides, the CDR3 is TGCGCCAGCAGCCAGGTGACAGCTAATGAAAAACTGTTTTTT. V is TRBV4-1 and J is TRBJ1-4, with D perhaps TRBD1 (5 bases). Germline values: CDR1 MGHRA, CDR2 YSYEKL. V was shortened by 3 bases and J by 3 bases, with 8 bases between the two germline ends. The CDR3 length is 14 residues.

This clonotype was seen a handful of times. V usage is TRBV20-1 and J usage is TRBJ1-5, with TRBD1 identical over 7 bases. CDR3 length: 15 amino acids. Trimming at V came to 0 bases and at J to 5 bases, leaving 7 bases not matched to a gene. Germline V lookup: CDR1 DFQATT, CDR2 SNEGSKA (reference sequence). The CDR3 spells CSARDPTGEYQPQHF. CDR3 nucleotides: TGCAGTGCTAGAGACCCCACAGGGGAGTATCAGCCCCAGCATTTT.

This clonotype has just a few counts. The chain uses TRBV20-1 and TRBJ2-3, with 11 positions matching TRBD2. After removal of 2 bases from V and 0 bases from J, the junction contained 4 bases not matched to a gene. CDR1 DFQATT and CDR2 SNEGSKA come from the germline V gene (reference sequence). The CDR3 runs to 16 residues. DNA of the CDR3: TGCAGTGCTAGATGGGGACTAGCGGCGAGCACAGATACGCAGTATTTT. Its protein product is CSARWGLAASTDTQYF.

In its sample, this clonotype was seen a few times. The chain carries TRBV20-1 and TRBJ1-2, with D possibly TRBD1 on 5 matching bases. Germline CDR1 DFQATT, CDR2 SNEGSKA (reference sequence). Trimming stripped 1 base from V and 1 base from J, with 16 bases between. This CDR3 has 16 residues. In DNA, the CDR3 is TGCAGTGCTAGAGCCCCAGGGACTGTCGTTAACTATGGCTACACCTTC. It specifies CSARAPGTVVNYGYTF.

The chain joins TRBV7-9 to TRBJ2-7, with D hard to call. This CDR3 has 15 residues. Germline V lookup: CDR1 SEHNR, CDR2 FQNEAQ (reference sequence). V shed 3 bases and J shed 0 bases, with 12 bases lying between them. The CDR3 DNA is TGTGCCAGCAGCTTGGCCAGTACCTCCTCCTACGAGCAGTACTTC. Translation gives CASSLASTSSYEQYF.